This T cell receptor (beta chain) was captured by sequencing in a study of cytomegalovirus exposure and HLA in healthy donors. The study ran its PCR with 60 Vbeta and 13 Jbeta primers. Profiled with immunoSEQ multiplex PCR; TCRdb holds only in-frame clones, not every one. The sample lists roughly 130,000 clones, about three quarters seen once, with 1% to 1.5% in the top ten. On this clone itself: What it binds is not known.

Study-wide points: In a later analysis, TCR beta V- and J-gene trimming was associated with a missense DCLRE1C variant. Overall, approximately 150 TCR beta chains were annotated as cytomegalovirus-associated.

V shed 6 bases and J 5 bases; nucleotides not matched to a gene: 9. Germline values: CDR1 SGHAT, CDR2 FQNNGV. There are 15 residues in the CDR3. The sequenced material came from PBMCs. The clonotype was recovered from a woman aged 40 to 50 in good health and CMV-seronegative. The rearrangement uses TRBV11-2 and TRBJ2-1, with 8 bases identical to TRBD1. CDR3 DNA sequence: TGTGCCAGCAGTCCTACTACAGGGGGAAACAATGAGCAGTTCTTC. Amino acids: CASSPTTGGNNEQFF.